This T cell receptor beta chain was profiled in a study of T cells in Graves' hyperthyroidism and ophthalmopathy. Investigators excluded patients with uncontrolled infection, other autoimmune disease, pregnancy or lactation. Every diagnosis used clinical symptoms, serum thyroxine and TRAb, thyroid ultrasound and orbital computed tomography. Isolation of PBMCs was performed on 8 to 10 ml fresh peripheral blood. Amplified TCR beta CDR3 regions derived from RNA transcripts. Researchers ran a first-round RT-PCR on the TCR CDR3 using the HTBI primer set. MiXCR, applied by TCRdb to the multiplex PCR reads, yields one record per CDR3 protein. The table lists a few hundred thousand distinct CDR3 sequences, more than 15% of them singletons, with 29% in the top ten. General study results and limits: Among clonotypes expanded in thyroid above 0.001, most were also found in blood.

With regard to this clonotype: Its cognate antigen is unknown.

CDR3 length equals 18 residues. Trimming removed 6 bases from V and 5 bases from J; junction bases left unmatched: 13. The V gene is TRBV12-3 or TRBV12-4, the J gene TRBJ2-5; 15 nucleotides line up with TRBD2. This sequence originates from a woman aged 30 to 39 with Graves' ophthalmopathy. The specimen was blood. The CDR3 DNA follows: TGTGCCAGCAGACCTCCTCCGGGACTAGCGGGAGGTGGGGAGACCCAGTACTTC. It is translated as CASRPPPGLAGGGETQYF.